These 28 T cell receptor beta chains share one sample of origin, sequenced in a study of blood T cells in healthy people across ages. A second PCR of 7 to 11 cycles used a sample-barcoded 5' primer and a J-beta primer mix. In TCRdb, the 5' RACE reads were re-called with MiXCR into one record per CDR3 protein. Of fewer than 1.5 million distinct CDR3 sequences listed, around 42% are singletons. What was sequenced was blood. The source of these receptors is a woman aged 18-29 years in good health.

The chain has TRBV4-1 and TRBJ2-3, with 9 bases lining up with TRBD2. Trimming at V came to 1 base and at J to 6 bases, leaving 14 bases not matched to a gene. CDR3 size: 18 residues. The V gene's germline CDR1 is MGHRA and CDR2 YSYEKL. For the CDR3, the DNA is TGCGCCAGCAGCCAAGGGGGGACTAGCCGGGGCCCAGGGGATACGCAGTATTTT. Its protein product is CASSQGGTSRGPGDTQYF.

The genes are TRBV20-1 and TRBJ2-7, with TRBD2 matching over 11 bases. V lost 5 bases and J lost 3; bases outside the gene matches: 6. The CDR3 is 14 amino acids. Per the germline V gene, CDR1 is DFQATT and CDR2 is SNEGSKA (reference sequence). The CDR3 DNA is TGCAGTGCTTTGACTAGCGGGACTGACTACGAGCAGTACTTC. The encoded protein is CSALTSGTDYEQYF.

The chain's CDR3 is CASSQEKITDTQYF. For the CDR3, the DNA is TGTGCCAGCAGCCAAGAGAAGATCACAGATACGCAGTATTTT. The chain recombines TRBV3-1 with TRBJ2-3; D unclear. In germline, CDR1 is LGHDT, CDR2 YNNKEL (reference sequence). The CDR3 is 14 amino acids. V shed 0 bases and J shed 2 bases, with 6 bases lying between them.

The chain is built from TRBV20-1 and TRBJ2-1; 7 positions match TRBD2. Per the germline V gene, CDR1 is DFQATT and CDR2 is SNEGSKA (reference sequence). With 0 bases clipped from V and 4 bases from J, the junction kept 9 bases outside the gene matches. The CDR3 consists of 16 residues. The CDR3: CSARDQRTSTYNEQFF. CDR3 bases: TGCAGTGCTAGAGATCAGAGGACTAGTACGTACAATGAGCAGTTCTTC.

This chain links TRBV4-1 with TRBJ1-2, with TRBD1 as a possible D gene (5 bases). The CDR3 spans 17 residues. Germline assignment: CDR1 MGHRA and CDR2 YSYEKL. V was cut by 1 base and J by 3 bases, with 18 bases left in between. The CDR3 DNA follows: TGCGCCAGCAGCCAAGTGGGGTCGGGGGGATACGACTATGGCTACACCTTC. It specifies CASSQVGSGGYDYGYTF.

There are many counts of this clonotype. V usage is TRBV7-6 and J usage is TRBJ2-7; 11 positions agree with TRBD2. The CDR3 covers 13 residues. CDR1 SGHVS and CDR2 FNYEAQ come from the germline V gene. V was clipped by 7 bases and J by 3 bases; unmatched bases: 2. In nucleotides, the CDR3 is TGTGCCAGCACTCTAGCGGGAGGCTACGAGCAGTACTTC. Translating it yields CASTLAGGYEQYF.

This clonotype was seen only a few times. This chain uses TRBV2 with TRBJ2-3; 9 bases are shared with TRBD2. Per the germline V gene, CDR1 is SNHLY and CDR2 is FYNNEI. The CDR3 sequence is 15 residues long. V shed 6 bases, J shed 2 bases, and the junction held 6 bases outside the gene matches. CDR3 loop: CASSSLAGLTDTQYF. DNA for the CDR3: TGTGCCAGCAGCTCCCTAGCGGGGCTCACAGATACGCAGTATTTT.

The chain uses TRBV21-1 and TRBJ1-2; the table's D call TRBD1 went unverified against the DNA. TRBV21-1 is classified as a pseudogene. This CDR3 is 16 amino acids long. The CDR3 spells CASSKGRCAPFYGYTF. The CDR3 DNA is TGTGCCAGCAGCAAAGGGCGGTGTGCCCCCTTTTATGGCTACACCTTC.

The V and J genes are TRBV9 and TRBJ1-1; D ambiguous. Germline V CDR1 and CDR2: SGDLS, YYNGEE. V was shortened by 0 bases and J by 1 base, with 10 bases between the two germline ends. This CDR3 spans 15 amino acids. CDR3 nucleotides: TGTGCCAGCAGCGTAGCTACTGGGGAGAACACTGAAGCTTTCTTT. It codes for CASSVATGENTEAFF.

Only a few counts were recorded for this clonotype. V usage is TRBV18 and J usage is TRBJ2-7; 7 nucleotides align to TRBD1. Germline CDR1 is KGHSH and CDR2 is LQKENI. With 1 base clipped from V and 0 bases from J, the junction kept 6 bases outside the gene matches. The CDR3 is 16 amino acids. The CDR3 loop is CASSPLSGQASYEQYF. The CDR3 bases are TGTGCCAGCTCACCACTGTCTGGACAGGCCTCCTACGAGCAGTACTTC.

The chain couples TRBV14 to TRBJ2-1; D gene unclear. The length of the CDR3 is 14 residues. Trimming removed 1 base at V and 7 bases at J, with 11 bases between. Germline CDR1 SGHDN, CDR2 FVKESK. The CDR3, as DNA: TGTGCCAGCAGCCAAGCTGACACACTAAATGAGCAGTTCTTC. Amino acid sequence: CASSQADTLNEQFF.

This chain connects TRBV5-1 to TRBJ1-2; 10 bases align to TRBD1. Trimming at V came to 6 bases and at J to 7 bases, leaving 12 bases not matched to a gene. This CDR3 is built from 15 residues. Germline values: CDR1 SGHRS, CDR2 YFSETQ. The CDR3 region has the DNA TGCGCCAGCACCCTTACCGGGACAGGGGTTGGTGGCTACACCTTC. Protein product: CASTLTGTGVGGYTF.

This rearrangement joins TRBV30 to TRBJ2-3; TRBD2 might be the D (7 bases). Germline CDR1 is GTSNPN and CDR2 is SVGIG (reference sequence). The CDR3 loop spans 15 amino acids. V was clipped by 5 bases and J by 6 bases, with 21 bases between them. In DNA, the CDR3 is TGTGCCTGGTCGCTTGGGAGGGACATTCGGGATACGCAGTATTTT. Protein: CAWSLGRDIRDTQYF.

This clonotype occurred a few times. This chain links TRBV5-1 with TRBJ2-7, with 7 bases identical to TRBD2. The CDR3 runs to 15 residues. V shed 5 bases, J shed 2 bases, and the junction held 10 bases outside the gene matches. Germline CDR1 SGHRS, CDR2 YFSETQ. CDR3 loop: CASSSAGEATYEQYF. The CDR3 DNA reads as TGCGCCAGCAGTTCGGCGGGGGAGGCCACCTACGAGCAGTACTTC.

V is TRBV20-1 and J is TRBJ2-7; 7 bases match TRBD2. Germline CDR1 and CDR2: DFQATT and SNEGSKA (reference sequence). CDR3 length: 16 amino acids. V lost 6 bases, J lost 0 bases, and 14 bases stayed unmatched. The CDR3 protein is CSARRPAGGTSYEQYF. The CDR3 DNA reads as TGCAGTGCCCGAAGGCCCGCCGGGGGGACCTCCTACGAGCAGTACTTC.

V and J are TRBV11-2 and TRBJ2-1; D gene uncertain. The CDR3 loop spans 15 amino acids. Germline loops: CDR1 SGHAT, CDR2 FQNNGV. The ends were cut back, 1 base at V and 10 bases at J, with 17 bases in the middle. CDR3 DNA: TGTGCCAGCAGCTTAGGTTTCCGATCGTCTGGCGAGCAGTTCTTC. Its protein is CASSLGFRSSGEQFF.

The rearrangement links TRBV15 to TRBJ2-4, with 7 bases lining up with TRBD2. The J call is in doubt because the DNA end fits TRBJ2-5 better. This CDR3 contains 14 residues. Per germline, CDR1 LNHNV and CDR2 YYDKDF (reference sequence). CDR3 amino acids: CATSRDGLGETQYF. The CDR3 DNA sequence: TGTGCCACCAGCAGAGACGGACTAGGGGAGACCCAGTACTTC.

This chain joins TRBV27 and TRBJ1-1, with a tentative D call TRBD1 (5 bases). Germline V gene data show CDR1 as MNHEY and CDR2 as SMNVEV (reference sequence). This CDR3 comprises 14 residues. Trimming took off 7 bases at V and 1 base at J, with 13 bases between the two ends. CDR3 residues: CASTMGQENTEAFF. In DNA, the CDR3 is TGTGCCAGCACCATGGGGCAGGAGAACACTGAAGCTTTCTTT.

This clonotype has only a few counts. This chain connects TRBV3-1 to TRBJ1-2; D gene ambiguous. This CDR3 has 13 residues. In germline, CDR1 is LGHDT, CDR2 YNNKEL (reference sequence). V was cut by 1 base and J by 4 bases, with 7 bases left in between. CDR3: CASSQAWSYGYTF. For the CDR3, the DNA is TGTGCCAGCAGCCAAGCCTGGTCCTATGGCTACACCTTC.

V usage is TRBV24-1 and J usage is TRBJ1-5; possible D gene TRBD1, 5 bases. In germline, CDR1 is KGHDR, CDR2 SFDVKD. The germline V and J ends were trimmed by 8 bases and 4 bases, with 17 bases remaining between them. The CDR3 is 15 residues long. The CDR3 region has the DNA TGTGCCACCACCTCCGAGACAGAGAAGAATCAGCCCCAGCATTTT. Its protein is CATTSETEKNQPQHF.

This clonotype was seen more than once but under ten times. The chain is built from TRBV21-1 and TRBJ1-2; the table's D call TRBD1 went unverified against the DNA. TRBV21-1 is a pseudogene segment. This CDR3 has 15 residues. CDR3 loop: CASSTLGSTSYGYTF. The CDR3 DNA reads TGTGCCAGCAGCACCCTGGGCAGTACCTCCTATGGCTACACCTTC.

This clonotype was recorded a few times. The chain links TRBV4-1 to TRBJ1-1; unclear D gene. Trimming took off 8 bases at V and 2 bases at J, with 18 bases between the two ends. The CDR3 consists of 15 residues. Per the germline V gene, CDR1 is MGHRA and CDR2 is YSYEKL. The CDR3 protein is CASSPPAGSNTEAFF. The CDR3 DNA follows: TGCGCCAGCTCCCCCCCGGCAGGAAGCAACACTGAAGCTTTCTTT.

J is TRBJ2-7 and V is TRBV13, with D possibly being TRBD1 or TRBD2 (5 bases each). Trimming cost V 1 base and J 6 bases, with 10 bases left between them. The CDR3 is 13 residues long. Per the germline V gene, CDR1 is PRHDT and CDR2 is FYEKMQ (reference sequence). The CDR3 bases are TGTGCCAGCAGCTTAGAGGAGAGGGGCGAGCAGTACTTC. This gives the protein CASSLEERGEQYF.

There are a few counts of this clonotype. The CDR3 spells CASRSGQGPDTQYF. For the CDR3, the DNA is TGTGCCAGCAGATCCGGACAGGGCCCAGATACGCAGTATTTT. The genes are TRBV11-1 and TRBJ2-3, with TRBD1 matching over 8 bases. Germline-derived CDR1 and CDR2 are SGHAT and FQDESV (reference sequence). Losses at the gene ends were 6 bases for V and 4 bases for J; bases not matched to a gene: 6. The CDR3 extends over 14 amino acids.

The chain employs TRBV7-9 and TRBJ1-1; D is ambiguous. V gave up 11 bases and J gave up 4 bases, with 17 bases separating them. This CDR3 is 13 amino acids long. Germline assignment: CDR1 SEHNR and CDR2 FQNEAQ (reference sequence). The CDR3 region is CASHRDVGTEAFF. The CDR3 DNA follows: TGTGCCTCACATCGGGATGTAGGCACTGAAGCTTTCTTT.

J is TRBJ2-1 and V is TRBV27, with 7 bases matching TRBD1. The germline gives CDR1 MNHEY, CDR2 SMNVEV (reference sequence). This CDR3 is 16 amino acids long. V trimming: 4 bases; J trimming: 5 bases; junction bases outside the gene matches: 11. The CDR3 DNA sequence: TGTGCCAGCAGTTCCTACAGGGGAAGTTTCCACAATGAGCAGTTCTTC. As protein: CASSSYRGSFHNEQFF.

The J gene is TRBJ2-1, the V gene TRBV28; 7 positions agree with TRBD2. Germline V gene lookup returns CDR1 MDHEN and CDR2 SYDVKM. The V and J ends lost 4 bases and 7 bases, in that order; junction bases with no gene match: 19. This CDR3 has 18 residues. The CDR3 spells CASSSLGEGLPLGNEQFF. The CDR3 coding sequence is TGTGCCAGCAGTTCCCTCGGGGAGGGCCTACCTTTGGGGAATGAGCAGTTCTTC. Based on the CDR3 plus reference TRBV28 and TRBJ2-1, the full variable domain is DVKVTQSSRYLVKRTGEKVFLECVQDMDHENMFWYRQDPGLGLRLIYFSYDVKMKEKGDIPEGYSVSREKKERFSLILESASTNQTSMYLCASSSLGEGLPLGNEQFFGPGTRLTVL.

This clonotype was counted only a few times. The J gene is TRBJ1-2, the V gene TRBV6-6, with 10 bases identical to TRBD1. The V gene's germline CDR1 is MNHNY and CDR2 SVGAGI (reference sequence). This CDR3 has 17 amino acids. J lost 4 bases, V lost 4 bases, and 12 bases had no gene match. CDR3 region: CASSSGQGPNHGYGYTF. CDR3 nucleotides: TGTGCCAGCAGTTCGGGACAGGGGCCTAACCATGGCTATGGCTACACCTTC.